This TCR beta chain was sequenced during a study of blood T cells in healthy people across ages. Through a sample-barcoded 5' primer and a J-beta primer mix, a second PCR was run for roughly 6 to 12 cycles. Each cDNA molecule was tagged by a template-switch adaptor with 12 random nucleotides. Each CDR3 protein gets one entry after TCRdb re-called the 5' RACE reads with MiXCR. The sample has 550,000 to 600,000 distinct CDR3 sequences; approximately 27% are singletons. Looked up from germline, CDR1 is SGDLS and CDR2 is YYNGEE. The length of the CDR3 is 15 residues. The table lists this clonotype with a few counts. The junction departs from the called germline gene at one end, perhaps through a read error.

The receptor was derived from a woman in her 70s in good health. The sample taken for sequencing was blood. The chain carries TRBV9 and TRBJ2-1, with D tentatively TRBD2 (7 bases). In nucleotides, the CDR3 is TGTGCCAGCAGTGGGGCGGGGGCTCGAGACAATAAGCAGTTCTTC. Its translation: CASSGAGARDNKQFF.